This T cell receptor (beta chain) was sequenced in a study of identical twins. This clonotype was seen a few times. Its antigen is undetermined. Germline V gives CDR1 SGHRS, CDR2 YFSETQ. V was clipped by 4 bases and J by 1 base; unmatched bases: 3. CDR3 size: 14 residues. Study-wide points: Compared with models, monozygotic twins showed more out-of-frame TCR alpha sharing.

In TCRdb, the 5' RACE reads were re-called with MiXCR into one record per CDR3 protein. The sample has roughly 1.6 million distinct CDR3 sequences; around 33% are singletons. The chain couples TRBV5-1 to TRBJ2-7, with 9 positions matching TRBD2. Sequencing was carried out using cord blood. This receptor was obtained from a newborn girl in good health. CDR3 amino acids: CASSNAGGSYEQYF. The CDR3 region has the DNA TGCGCCAGCAGCAACGCGGGAGGGTCCTACGAGCAGTACTTC.